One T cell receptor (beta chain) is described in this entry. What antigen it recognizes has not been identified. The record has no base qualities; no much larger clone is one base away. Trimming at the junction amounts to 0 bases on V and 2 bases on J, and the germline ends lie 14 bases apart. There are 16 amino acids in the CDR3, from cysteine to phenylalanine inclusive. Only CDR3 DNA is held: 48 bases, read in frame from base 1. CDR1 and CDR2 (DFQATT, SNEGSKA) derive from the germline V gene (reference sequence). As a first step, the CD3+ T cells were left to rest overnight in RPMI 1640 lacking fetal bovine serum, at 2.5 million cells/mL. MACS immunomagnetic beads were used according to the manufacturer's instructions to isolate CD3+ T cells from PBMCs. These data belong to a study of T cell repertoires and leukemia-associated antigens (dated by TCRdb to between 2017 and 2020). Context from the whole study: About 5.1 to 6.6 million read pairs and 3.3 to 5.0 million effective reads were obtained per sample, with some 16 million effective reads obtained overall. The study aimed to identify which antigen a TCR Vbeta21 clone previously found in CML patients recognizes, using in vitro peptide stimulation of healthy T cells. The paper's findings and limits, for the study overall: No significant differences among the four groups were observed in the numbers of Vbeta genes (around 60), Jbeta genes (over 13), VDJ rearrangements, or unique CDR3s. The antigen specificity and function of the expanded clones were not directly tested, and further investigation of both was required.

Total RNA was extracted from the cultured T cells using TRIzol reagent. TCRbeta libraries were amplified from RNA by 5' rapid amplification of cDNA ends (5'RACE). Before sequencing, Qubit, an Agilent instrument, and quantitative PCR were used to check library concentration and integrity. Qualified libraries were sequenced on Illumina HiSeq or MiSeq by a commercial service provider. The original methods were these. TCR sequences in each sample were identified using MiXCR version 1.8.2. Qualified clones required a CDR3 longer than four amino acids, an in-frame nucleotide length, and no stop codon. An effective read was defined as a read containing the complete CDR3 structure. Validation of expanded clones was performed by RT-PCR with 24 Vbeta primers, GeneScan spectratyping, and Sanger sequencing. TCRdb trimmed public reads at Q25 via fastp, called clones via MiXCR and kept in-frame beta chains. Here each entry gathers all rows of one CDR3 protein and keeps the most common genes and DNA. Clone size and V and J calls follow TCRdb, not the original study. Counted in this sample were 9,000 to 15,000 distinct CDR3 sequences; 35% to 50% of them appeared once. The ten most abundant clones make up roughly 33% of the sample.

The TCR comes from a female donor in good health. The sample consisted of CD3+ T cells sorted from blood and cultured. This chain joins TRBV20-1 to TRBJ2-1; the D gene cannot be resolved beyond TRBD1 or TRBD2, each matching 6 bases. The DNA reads TGCAGTGCTAGAGAGGGGGGCGCCTTCGCCTACAATGAGCAGTTCTTC. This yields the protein CSAREGGAFAYNEQFF.